This T cell receptor beta chain was found in a study of blood T cells in healthy people across ages. It was with a sample-barcoded 5' primer and a J-beta primer mix that a second PCR of roughly 6 to 12 cycles was run. A tag from a template-switch adaptor with 12 random nucleotides marked each cDNA molecule. TCRdb re-derived calls from the 5' RACE reads in MiXCR, one entry per CDR3 protein. The repertoire holds roughly 800,000 distinct CDR3 sequences, with 58% as singletons. CDR1 is SQVTM, CDR2 ANQGSEA, per germline. The CDR3 is made up of 15 amino acids. The chain joins TRBV29-1 to TRBJ2-4, with TRBD1 matching over 9 bases. The last part of the DNA fits TRBJ2-7 better; the J call may be wrong. The sequenced sample consisted of blood. The receptor comes from a man under 40 in good health. The CDR3 DNA reads as TGCAGCGTTGAACTCAGGACAGGGGTTCCCTACGAGCAGTACTTC. This translates into CSVELRTGVPYEQYF.